The clone carrying this TCR beta chain showed up just a few times. The sample comes from a study of T-cell reconstitution after alpha-beta-depleted transplantation in children. Unique molecular identifiers were used to barcode this TCRbeta library. TCRdb itself ran the PCR reads through MiXCR, one entry per CDR3 protein. The profile covers about 540,000 distinct CDR3 sequences, with around 16% appearing a single time and roughly 3.3% taken by the ten largest. The material was PBMCs from the stem cell graft donor, obtained from the stem cell graft. This sequence originates from a human donor who donated a stem cell graft to a child with acute lymphoblastic leukemia.

CDR3 DNA: TGCGCCAGCAGCTTGTGGGCATCGGGGATCGAGCAGTACTTC. This gives the protein CASSLWASGIEQYF. The rearrangement joins TRBV5-1 to TRBJ2-7, with D possibly TRBD2 on 5 matching bases. CDR3 length: 14 residues. The germline gives CDR1 SGHRS, CDR2 YFSETQ. The V and J ends lost 1 base and 6 bases respectively, with 14 bases between them. Filled out from reference TRBV5-1 and TRBJ2-7, the complete variable domain reads KAGVTQTPRYLIKTRGQQVTLSCSPISGHRSVSWYQQTPGQGLQFLFEYFSETQRNKGNFPGRFSGRQFSNSRSEMNVSTLELGDSALYLCASSLWASGIEQYFGPGTRLTVT.